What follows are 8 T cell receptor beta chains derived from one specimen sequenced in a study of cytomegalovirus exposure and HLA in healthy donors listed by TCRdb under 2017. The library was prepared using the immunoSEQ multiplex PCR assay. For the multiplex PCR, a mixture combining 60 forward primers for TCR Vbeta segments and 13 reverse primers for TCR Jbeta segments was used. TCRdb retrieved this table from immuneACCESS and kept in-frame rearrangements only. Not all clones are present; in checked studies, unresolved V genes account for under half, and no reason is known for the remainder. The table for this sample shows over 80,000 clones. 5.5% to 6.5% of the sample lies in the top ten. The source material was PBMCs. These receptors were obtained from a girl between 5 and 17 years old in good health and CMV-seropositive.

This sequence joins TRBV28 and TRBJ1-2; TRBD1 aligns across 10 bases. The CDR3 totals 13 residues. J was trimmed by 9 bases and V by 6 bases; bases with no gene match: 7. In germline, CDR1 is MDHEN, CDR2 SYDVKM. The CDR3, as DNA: TGTGCCAGCAGGTCGACAGGGGGCGGCAGCTACACCTTC. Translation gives CASRSTGGGSYTF.

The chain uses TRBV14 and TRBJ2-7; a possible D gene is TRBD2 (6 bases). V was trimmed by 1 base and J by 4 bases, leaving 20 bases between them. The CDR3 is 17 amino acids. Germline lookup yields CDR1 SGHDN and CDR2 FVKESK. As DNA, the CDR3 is TGTGCCAGCAGCCAAGCAGGGCGGGGTGAACCCCTTTACGAGCAGTACGTC. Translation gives CASSQAGRGEPLYEQYV.

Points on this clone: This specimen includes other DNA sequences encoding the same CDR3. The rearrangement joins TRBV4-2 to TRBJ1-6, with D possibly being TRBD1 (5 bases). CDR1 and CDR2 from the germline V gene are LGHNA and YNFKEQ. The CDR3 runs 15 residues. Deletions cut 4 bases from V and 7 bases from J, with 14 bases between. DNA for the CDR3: TGTGCCAGCAGCCCCCGGGGGGGGTACAATTCACCCCTCCACTTT. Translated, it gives CASSPRGGYNSPLHF.

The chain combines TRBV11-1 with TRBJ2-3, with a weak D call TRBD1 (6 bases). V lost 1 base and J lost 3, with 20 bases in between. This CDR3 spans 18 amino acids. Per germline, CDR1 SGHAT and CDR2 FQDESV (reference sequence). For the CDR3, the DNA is TGTGCCAGCAGCTTAGGTCGACTGGCAGGGGTAGATACAGATACGCAGTATTTT. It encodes CASSLGRLAGVDTDTQYF.

Here the CDR3 DNA reads TGTGCCAGCAGCTTGCGCGGGGGTGGAAACACCATATATTTT. This translates into CASSLRGGGNTIYF. The rearrangement uses TRBV13 and TRBJ1-3, with a weak D call TRBD1 (5 bases). V gave up 3 bases and J gave up 3 bases, with 9 bases separating them. The length of the CDR3 is 14 residues. In germline, CDR1 is PRHDT, CDR2 FYEKMQ (reference sequence).

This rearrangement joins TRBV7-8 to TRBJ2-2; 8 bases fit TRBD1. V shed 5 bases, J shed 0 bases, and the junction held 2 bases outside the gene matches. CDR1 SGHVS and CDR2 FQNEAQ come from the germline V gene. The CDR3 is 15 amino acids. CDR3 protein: CASSLGQANTGELFF. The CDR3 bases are TGTGCCAGCAGCCTGGGACAGGCGAACACCGGGGAGCTGTTTTTT.

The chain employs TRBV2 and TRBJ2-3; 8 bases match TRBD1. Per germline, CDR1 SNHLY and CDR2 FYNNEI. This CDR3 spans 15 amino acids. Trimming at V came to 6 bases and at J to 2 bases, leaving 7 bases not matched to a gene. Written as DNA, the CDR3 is TGTGCCAGCAGCAGCCGGGACAGGTCCACAGATACGCAGTATTTT. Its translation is CASSSRDRSTDTQYF.

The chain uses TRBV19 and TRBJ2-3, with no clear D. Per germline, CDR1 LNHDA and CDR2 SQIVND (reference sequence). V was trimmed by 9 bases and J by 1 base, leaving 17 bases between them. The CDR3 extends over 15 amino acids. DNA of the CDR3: TGTGCCAGCCAACCATCCGGCGGCGGCACAGATACGCAGTATTTT. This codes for CASQPSGGGTDTQYF.